At least ten counts were recorded for the clone carrying this TCR beta chain. Trimming at V came to 8 bases and at J to 3 bases, leaving 7 bases not matched to a gene. This CDR3 region has 14 residues. This record belongs to a study of T cells after yellow fever vaccination. Each CDR3 protein gets one entry after TCRdb re-called the 5' RACE reads with MiXCR. Counted here are about 31,000 distinct CDR3 sequences, 10% occurring once; the ten biggest clones make up less than 15%. This sequence joins TRBV12-3 or TRBV12-4 and TRBJ2-3; 8 nucleotides align to TRBD2. The source material was PBMCs, either bulk or a sorted T-cell subset (CD4+, CD8+, memory, or dextramer-sorted; not recorded which), sampled roughly 15 days after the first yellow fever vaccination. This receptor was identified in a man aged 18 to 30 who received the YFV17D yellow fever vaccine. As DNA, the CDR3 is TGTGCCAGCGCTCTCGGGGGGGGGACAGATACGCAGTATTTT. Translation gives CASALGGGTDTQYF.